This T cell receptor beta chain was captured in a study of T cell responses to AZD1222 COVID-19 vaccine. General study points: Targeting of unmutated variant regions was reportedly seen in nearly half of spike-specific TCRs. No repertoire was sampled before or during the peak T cell response, only after it. Recipients of two AZD1222 doses showed rising Spike-specific TCR breadth and depth. White British donors predominated, females outnumbered males, and clonal diversity was possibly underestimated.

Details on this clone: Its matching antigen is unknown.

Generated by immunoSEQ multiplex PCR, the TCRdb table keeps only in-frame clones and is missing some. In the table there are about 110,000 clones, 70% to 90% of which are singletons. This CDR3 spans 17 amino acids. Germline V gives CDR1 KGHSH, CDR2 LQKENI. Between the trimmed V and J ends, which lost 5 bases and 0 bases, there was a span of 19 bases. This sequence originates from an adult in good health. The V call is TRBV18, the J call TRBJ1-1; possibly TRBD1 for D (5 bases). The specimen comprised peripheral blood, sampled on day 0 of AZD1222 vaccination. The CDR3 here is CASSATPRQLLNTEAFF. The CDR3 region has the DNA TGTGCCAGCTCAGCAACTCCCCGACAGTTGTTGAACACTGAAGCTTTCTTT.